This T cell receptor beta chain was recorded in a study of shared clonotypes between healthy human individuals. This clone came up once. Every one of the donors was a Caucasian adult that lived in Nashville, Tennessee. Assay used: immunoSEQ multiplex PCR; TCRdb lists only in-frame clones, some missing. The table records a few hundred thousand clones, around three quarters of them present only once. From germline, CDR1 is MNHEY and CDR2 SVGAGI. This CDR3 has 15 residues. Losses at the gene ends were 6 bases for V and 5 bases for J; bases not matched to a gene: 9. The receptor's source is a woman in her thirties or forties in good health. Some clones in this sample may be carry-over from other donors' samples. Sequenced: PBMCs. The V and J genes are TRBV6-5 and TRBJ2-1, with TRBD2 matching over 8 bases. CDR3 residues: CASSSGTRGDNEQFF. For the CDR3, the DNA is TGTGCCAGCAGCTCCGGGACTAGGGGGGACAATGAGCAGTTCTTC.